This TCR beta chain was sequenced during a study of blood T cell repertoires in COVID-19. Study summary: PBMCs, B-cell-depleted T cells, or T cells provided the cDNA or gDNA that made up the material.

Produced via immunoSEQ multiplex PCR; TCRdb's table is partial and in-frame only. The sample holds 290,000 or so clones, approximately 90% seen once. CDR3 size: 15 residues. The germline V gene has CDR1 KGHSH and CDR2 LQKENI. V lost 1 base to trimming and J lost 7 bases, with 16 bases between them. This TCR came from a woman aged 25 to 39 with COVID-19, enrolled during active disease. The chain recombines TRBV18 with TRBJ1-1; no clear D. Material for sequencing was peripheral blood. The chain's CDR3 is CASSPLPSTGFEAFF. The CDR3 nucleotides read TGTGCCAGCTCACCACTCCCATCGACGGGTTTTGAAGCTTTCTTT.